This paragraph reports one T cell receptor (beta chain). Its cognate antigen has yet to be identified. Qualities for individual bases were not recorded, and no much larger clone is one base off. The sample belongs to a study of blood T cell repertoires in COVID-19 (dated by TCRdb to between 2020 and 2021). At the level of the whole study: Samples from collaborators originated in the United States, Italy and Spain and spanned both the acute and convalescent phases of COVID-19. A de-identified subject ID, COVID-19 status, age in years and sex were almost always included in the sample metadata. Where available, HLA class I and class II types were taken from metadata supplied by the sample provider and were not determined by assay-based typing. The material from the prospective study consisted of cDNA or gDNA derived from T cells, B-cell-depleted T cells, or PBMCs. Subjects who had been exposed to COVID-19, were actively infected with it, or had recovered from it provided the deeply sampled blood TCRbeta repertoires that made up the dataset. The samples were drawn from the first 160 participants of the ongoing ImmuneRACE study and from roughly 1,300 subjects provided by 6 global collaborators. A freely available public database, intended as a resource for researchers studying the immune response to SARS-CoV-2, is where the repertoires were released. Study-wide conclusions, independent of this receptor: The amount of clinical and demographic metadata varied by source and participant and was provided uncurated.

One collaborating source in Seattle enrolled patients while the patients were actively infected and followed the patients over time throughout the course of disease. The collaborating institutions used their own protocols to collect whole blood in K2EDTA tubes. For TCRbeta analysis, collaborator samples were shipped as frozen whole blood, as isolated PBMCs, or as DNA extracted from either sample type. TCRbeta CDR3 regions were amplified from genomic DNA by means of the immunoSEQ Assay, a bias-controlled multiplex PCR. The authors processed their data as follows. Nucleated cell counts per sample were estimated from amplification of reference gene primers within the assay. To quantify the absolute abundance of each unique TCRbeta CDR3 rearrangement, sequence reads were collapsed and filtered. Productive Simpson clonality was computed per sample as the square root of Simpson's diversity index over productive rearrangements. TCRdb took this table from immuneACCESS and kept in-frame rearrangements with V and J called. Such tables lack part of the clones; where checked against another copy, unresolved V genes explain under half of the gap, and the rest is unexplained. Clone size and V and J calls were adopted from that table, with D and trimming inferred from the DNA. This sample holds about 270,000 clones; roughly 90% were observed only once. The biggest ten clones account for less than 15% of the sample.

Including the terminal cysteine and phenylalanine, the CDR3 comprises 15 residues. The entry retains the CDR3 DNA only, 45 bases that are in frame from base 1. Relative to germline, V is missing 0 bases and J is missing 6 bases, with 7 bases of the junction outside any gene match. From the germline V gene (reference sequence), CDR1 is GTSNPN and CDR2 is SVGIG. Source material: peripheral blood. The chain links TRBV30 with TRBJ2-1, with 8 bases in between that match TRBD2. The TCR sequence derives from a woman in her thirties with COVID-19, enrolled during active disease. The DNA sequence is given as TGTGCCTGGAGTGTAATCGGGGGGGCCGCCAATGAGCAGTTCTTC. It codes for CAWSVIGGAANEQFF.